Following are 16 T cell receptor beta chains from one sample sequenced in a study of shared clonotypes between healthy human individuals. Measured with immunoSEQ multiplex PCR; TCRdb has only the in-frame clones, and not every one. This table holds 2 million to 2.5 million clones, approximately 96% found once. Sequencing was carried out using naive CD4+ T cells sorted from blood. Stated subset: CD45RA+ positively selected. The receptors derive from a man younger than 30 in good health.

V usage is TRBV28 and J usage is TRBJ2-5; 12 nucleotides agree with TRBD2. The CDR3 is made up of 18 amino acids. V dropped 9 bases and J dropped 3; count of bases not matched to a gene: 17. From germline, CDR1 is MDHEN and CDR2 SYDVKM. The CDR3 region is CARATNPSGRASEETQYF. In DNA, the CDR3 is TGTGCCAGAGCTACCAACCCTAGCGGGAGGGCCTCGGAAGAGACCCAGTACTTC.

The V gene is TRBV7-9, the J gene TRBJ1-2; TRBD1 aligns across 7 bases. CDR1 and CDR2 (germline): SEHNR, FQNEAQ (reference sequence). The CDR3 has 16 amino acids. Trimming removed 5 bases from V and 1 base from J; junction bases left unmatched: 10. The CDR3 sequence is CASSGDRPKINYGYTF. CDR3 bases: TGTGCCAGCAGCGGGGACAGACCCAAGATTAACTATGGCTACACCTTC.

This sequence joins TRBV9 and TRBJ2-3, with TRBD1 as a possible D gene (5 bases). The V end lost 0 bases, the J end lost 4 bases, and 9 bases lay between the germline ends. Germline loops: CDR1 SGDLS, CDR2 YYNGEE. The CDR3 is 14 amino acids. The chain's CDR3 is CASSVAQGPDTQYF. The CDR3 DNA is TGTGCCAGCAGCGTAGCGCAGGGTCCAGATACGCAGTATTTT.

The chain joins TRBV28 to TRBJ2-7; 10 bases fit TRBD1. The CDR3 loop spans 16 amino acids. Germline values: CDR1 MDHEN, CDR2 SYDVKM. V gave up 6 bases and J gave up 0 bases; unmatched junction bases: 8. For the CDR3, the DNA is TGTGCCAGCAGCTCCCCCGGGACAGGGGTCTCCTACGAGCAGTACTTC. Translating gives CASSSPGTGVSYEQYF.

The chain is built from TRBV7-9 and TRBJ1-1, with 9 bases fitting TRBD1. The germline gives CDR1 SEHNR, CDR2 FQNEAQ (reference sequence). CDR3 length: 15 amino acids. V shed 5 bases and J 5 bases; nucleotides not matched to a gene: 9. CDR3 amino acids: CASSVQQGAGTEAFF. The CDR3 DNA reads as TGTGCCAGCAGCGTTCAACAGGGGGCGGGAACTGAAGCTTTCTTT.

The chain joins TRBV2 to TRBJ1-5; tentative D call: TRBD1 (5 bases). The CDR3 sequence is 16 residues long. Trimming removed 3 bases from V and 2 bases from J, with 14 bases in between. The germline gives CDR1 SNHLY, CDR2 FYNNEI. CDR3 amino acids: CASSDRTGVGNQPQHF. Here the CDR3 DNA reads TGTGCCAGCAGTGACCGCACGGGGGTAGGCAATCAGCCCCAGCATTTT.

The chain uses TRBV6-5 and TRBJ1-4; 8 bases align to TRBD1. CDR1 and CDR2 (germline): MNHEY, SVGAGI. This CDR3 is built from 15 residues. Trimming took 2 bases from V and 8 from J; bases not matched to a gene: 7. The CDR3 loop reads CASSYLTGEDEKLFF. CDR3 nucleotide sequence: TGTGCCAGCAGTTACCTGACAGGGGAGGACGAAAAACTGTTTTTT.

The rearrangement uses TRBV10-1 and TRBJ1-1, with TRBD1 identical over 7 bases. The CDR3 length is 13 residues. V gave up 3 bases and J gave up 3 bases; unmatched junction bases: 1. Germline lookup yields CDR1 WNHNN and CDR2 SYGVQD (reference sequence). The CDR3 sequence is CASSEDRDTEAFF. For the CDR3, the DNA is TGCGCCAGCAGTGAAGACAGGGACACTGAAGCTTTCTTT.

The chain recombines TRBV30 with TRBJ2-2; no definite D call. From germline, CDR1 is GTSNPN and CDR2 SVGIG (reference sequence). The ends were cut back, 6 bases at V and 7 bases at J, with 18 bases in the middle. CDR3 length equals 14 residues. CDR3: CACARMGIGGELFF. CDR3 nucleotide sequence: TGTGCCTGCGCCAGAATGGGTATTGGCGGGGAGCTGTTTTTT.

Remarks on this clone: This sample includes further DNA sequences coding for the same CDR3. The V and J genes are TRBV5-4 and TRBJ2-5, with 9 bases identical to TRBD1. The CDR3 extends over 13 amino acids. Germline CDR1 reads SGHNT; CDR2 reads YYREEE (reference sequence). V shed 5 bases and J 5 bases; nucleotides not matched to a gene: 4. The CDR3 sequence: CASRTGGSETQYF. The CDR3 DNA reads as TGTGCCAGCAGAACAGGGGGCTCGGAGACCCAGTACTTC. The full variable domain, completed using reference TRBV5-4 and TRBJ2-5, is ETGVTQSPTHLIKTRGQQVTLRCSSQSGHNTVSWYQQALGQGPQFIFQYYREEENGRGNFPPRFSGLQFPNYSSELNVNALELDDSALYLCASRTGGSETQYFGPGTRLLVL.

The chain uses TRBV10-3 and TRBJ2-1; D unresolved. Germline assignment: CDR1 ENHRY and CDR2 SYGVKD. The V gene lost 3 bases and the J gene lost 0 bases, with 9 bases spanning the gap. The CDR3 sequence is 15 residues long. CDR3 amino acids: CAISETVPSYNEQFF. The CDR3 DNA reads as TGTGCCATCAGTGAAACGGTTCCCTCCTACAATGAGCAGTTCTTC.

V is TRBV5-8 and J is TRBJ2-2, with D perhaps given as TRBD1 or TRBD2 (6 bases each). Germline V gene sequence: CDR1 SGHTS, CDR2 YDEGEE. The length of the CDR3 is 16 residues. Deletions cut 4 bases from V and 5 bases from J, with 18 bases between. Here the CDR3 DNA reads TGTGCCAGCAGCCTTTGGGAAGGGGGAGGAACCGGGGAGCTGTTTTTT. Protein product: CASSLWEGGGTGELFF.

The chain couples TRBV6-5 to TRBJ2-3; D is uncertain. Deletions cut 10 bases from V and 1 base from J, with 6 bases between. The CDR3 runs 11 residues. Germline V lookup: CDR1 MNHEY, CDR2 SVGAGI. The CDR3 spells CATRGTDTQYF. The CDR3 nucleotides read TGTGCCACCCGAGGCACAGATACGCAGTATTTT.

The J gene is TRBJ2-7, the V gene TRBV5-6; no clear D. V lost 0 bases and J 0 bases, leaving 10 bases between the germline ends. This CDR3 has 15 amino acids. Germline V gene data show CDR1 as SGHDT and CDR2 as YYEEEE. For the CDR3, the DNA is TGTGCCAGCAGCTTGGACGGAAGATCCTCCTACGAGCAGTACTTC. Its translation is CASSLDGRSSYEQYF.

The chain carries TRBV5-1 and TRBJ1-1; weak D call: TRBD1 (5 bases). This CDR3 is built from 16 residues. V shed 4 bases and J shed 1 base, with 17 bases lying between them. CDR1 is SGHRS and CDR2 is YFSETQ in the germline V gene. CDR3: CASSPRPGGTNTEAFF. The DNA for the CDR3 is TGCGCCAGCAGCCCGCGGCCTGGGGGGACGAACACTGAAGCTTTCTTT.

This chain uses TRBV27 with TRBJ2-2, with D uncertain. CDR3 length: 14 residues. The V end lost 3 bases, the J end lost 7 bases, and 12 bases lay between the germline ends. CDR1 MNHEY and CDR2 SMNVEV come from the germline V gene (reference sequence). CDR3: CASSFAQNVGELFF. As DNA, the CDR3 is TGTGCCAGCAGTTTCGCGCAGAATGTCGGGGAGCTGTTTTTT.